These 13 T cell receptor beta chains came from one sample sequenced in a study of blood T cell repertoires in COVID-19. Some clones are missing from TCRdb's copy, which holds only in-frame ones; the method was immunoSEQ multiplex PCR. Found here are approximately 170,000 clones, around nine tenths of them singletons; the top ten hold roughly 3.5%. Sequenced material: peripheral blood. The source is a man aged 65 to 85 with acute or convalescent COVID-19.

This clone was seen a single time. The gene calls are TRBV28 and TRBJ2-7; D ambiguous. V lost 5 bases and J lost 5, with 10 bases in between. The CDR3 has 12 residues. Germline V gives CDR1 MDHEN, CDR2 SYDVKM. The CDR3 region is CASSKSLNEQYF. The CDR3 nucleotides read TGTGCCAGCAGTAAGAGTCTTAACGAGCAGTACTTC.

The V gene is TRBV5-6, the J gene TRBJ1-1, with D possibly matching TRBD1 (6 bases). Germline CDR1 and CDR2: SGHDT and YYEEEE. The CDR3 runs 13 residues. Deletions cut 4 bases from V and 0 bases from J, with 7 bases between. CDR3 region: CASSGDMNTEAFF. CDR3 sequence (DNA): TGTGCCAGCAGCGGGGACATGAACACTGAAGCTTTCTTT.

This clone came up once. The V call is TRBV5-4, the J call TRBJ2-7, with 9 bases aligning to TRBD1. The J segment lost 5 bases and the V segment lost 2 bases, leaving 5 bases of the junction unmatched. Looked up from germline, CDR1 is SGHNT and CDR2 is YYREEE (reference sequence). This CDR3 contains 14 residues. The CDR3 coding sequence is TGTGCCAGCAGCTTCGGGACAGGGCTGAACGAGCAGTACTTC. Its translation is CASSFGTGLNEQYF.

The chain recombines TRBV2 with TRBJ1-5, with 7 bases lining up with TRBD1. V shed 3 bases and J 6 bases; nucleotides not matched to a gene: 5. Germline assignment: CDR1 SNHLY and CDR2 FYNNEI. The CDR3 covers 14 residues. The CDR3 coding sequence is TGTGCCAGCAGTGATTCGACAGGGTTTCAGCCCCAGCATTTT. Translating gives CASSDSTGFQPQHF.

This sequence joins TRBV29-1 and TRBJ2-4; a possible D gene is TRBD1 (7 bases). V gave up 7 bases and J gave up 9 bases, with 16 bases separating them. The germline V gene encodes CDR1 SQVTM and CDR2 ANQGSEA. There are 12 residues in the CDR3. The CDR3 DNA sequence: TGCAGCGCCCAGCACAGGGGAGGCATTCAGTACTTC. Translation: CSAQHRGGIQYF.

The chain carries TRBV28 and TRBJ2-2; tentatively, D is TRBD1 (5 bases). The CDR3 runs 14 residues. Germline CDR1 is MDHEN and CDR2 is SYDVKM. Trimming shortened V by 7 bases and J by 4 bases, and 13 bases separated the two germline ends. CDR3 residues: CASIQGGGTGELFF. As DNA, the CDR3 is TGTGCCAGCATCCAGGGCGGCGGCACCGGGGAGCTGTTTTTT.

CDR3 DNA: TGTGCTAGTGGTTTGGACCTGAGGACTCCATATGGCTACACCTTC. This encodes CASGLDLRTPYGYTF. The chain couples TRBV12-5 to TRBJ1-2, with D hard to call. The CDR3 has 15 amino acids. The V end lost 1 base, the J end lost 5 bases, and 14 bases lay between the germline ends. Germline V gene lookup returns CDR1 LGHNT and CDR2 FRNRAP.

CDR3 DNA sequence: TGTGCCATACCGGGACAGATCTACGAGCAGTACTTC. The encoded protein is CAIPGQIYEQYF. The V and J genes are TRBV24-1 and TRBJ2-7; TRBD1 matches at 7 bases. CDR1 KGHDR and CDR2 SFDVKD come from the germline V gene. V shed 11 bases and J 3 bases; nucleotides not matched to a gene: 6. This CDR3 has 12 amino acids.

This clone was seen more than once but under ten times. This chain connects TRBV10-1 to TRBJ2-1, with D possibly TRBD1 on 5 matching bases. Germline CDR1 and CDR2: WNHNN and SYGVQD (reference sequence). This CDR3 is built from 13 residues. V lost 5 bases and J lost 3, with 8 bases in between. The CDR3 DNA reads as TGCGCCAGCAGTACAGGAAACTACAATGAGCAGTTCTTC. Its translation: CASSTGNYNEQFF.

The chain couples TRBV12-5 to TRBJ2-7; a possible D gene is TRBD2 (6 bases). CDR3 size: 13 residues. Trimming removed 6 bases at V and 2 bases at J, with 11 bases between. The germline gives CDR1 LGHNT, CDR2 FRNRAP. CDR3 region: CASGYGGTYEQYF. CDR3 in DNA: TGTGCTAGTGGCTACGGAGGGACCTACGAGCAGTACTTC.

This clone was found once. The genes are TRBV6-2 or TRBV6-3 and TRBJ2-7; a possible D gene is TRBD1 (5 bases). Between the trimmed V and J ends, which lost 2 bases and 9 bases, there was a span of 11 bases. Per germline, CDR1 MNHEY and CDR2 SVGEGT. The CDR3 is 12 residues long. CDR3 protein: CASSYPSGWQYF. DNA of the CDR3: TGTGCCAGCAGTTACCCTTCAGGGTGGCAGTACTTC.

The rearrangement uses TRBV5-1 and TRBJ2-6; no clear D gene. The V end lost 7 bases, the J end lost 3 bases, and 20 bases lay between the germline ends. The V gene's germline CDR1 is SGHRS and CDR2 YFSETQ. This CDR3 is 17 amino acids long. The CDR3 nucleotides are TGCGCCAGCGAAAAGACACCTAAACGAAATGGGGCCAACGTCCTGACTTTC. Amino acid sequence: CASEKTPKRNGANVLTF.

This sequence joins TRBV2 and TRBJ2-1, with TRBD1 matching over 8 bases. CDR3 length equals 14 residues. Germline-derived CDR1 and CDR2 are SNHLY and FYNNEI. V was clipped by 6 bases and J by 2 bases; unmatched bases: 3. DNA for the CDR3: TGTGCCAGCAGAGGACAGGGCGCCTACAATGAGCAGTTCTTC. Its translation: CASRGQGAYNEQFF.